The rows below give T cell receptor beta chains drawn from one sample of a study of T cell clones after liver transplantation. Assay: immunoSEQ multiplex PCR; the TCRdb copy retains only in-frame clones and omits some. This sample yields about 80,000 clones, of which about 84% are seen a single time; around 0.45% belongs to the top ten. The sample was CD4+ T cells from blood, taken approximately 3.5 years after liver transplant. These receptor sequences come from a human patient who received a liver transplant. Some T cells may be graft donor cells. The CDR3 runs from the conserved cysteine through the conserved F or W. D genes are given only for firm matches. Not every row has a clone size; where given, it reads once, few, many or a size class.

CDR3,DNA,J,V,length,size,D
CASRDRALDNEKLFF,TGTGCCAGCAGAGACAGGGCCTTAGATAATGAAAAACTGTTTTTT,TRBJ1-4,TRBV2,15,.,TRBD1
CASSVRTGANVLTF,TGTGCCAGCAGCGTTCGTACTGGGGCCAACGTCCTGACTTTC,TRBJ2-6,TRBV5-4,14,.,.
CASSFSRGTYEQYF,TGTGCCAGCAGCTTTTCAAGGGGCACCTACGAGCAGTACTTC,TRBJ2-7,TRBV7-2,14,.,.
CASSQDGTNTYNEQFF,TGCGCCAGCAGCCAAGATGGGACAAATACCTACAATGAGCAGTTCTTC,TRBJ2-1,TRBV4-1,16,few,.
CASSLGGTGQETQYF,TGTGCCAGCAGCTTGGGGGGGACTGGCCAAGAGACCCAGTACTTC,TRBJ2-5,TRBV5-5,15,.,.
CASSIGLGTATEAFF,TGTGCCAGTAGTATCGGGCTGGGGACGGCCACTGAAGCTTTCTTT,TRBJ1-1,TRBV19,15,.,.
CASSALGGFYGTGELFF,TGTGCCAGCAGTGCCTTAGGGGGCTTCTACGGGACCGGGGAGCTGTTTTTT,TRBJ2-2,TRBV28,17,.,TRBD1
CASSGQGYETQYF,TGTGCCAGCAGCGGACAGGGGTATGAGACCCAGTACTTC,TRBJ2-5,TRBV9,13,.,TRBD1
CASKERSDNEQFF,TGTGCCAGTAAGGAGCGGTCAGACAATGAGCAGTTCTTC,TRBJ2-1,TRBV19,13,once,.
CASRQGAMDEPYF,TGCGCCAGCAGGCAGGGGGCGATGGACGAGCCCTACTTC,TRBJ2-7,TRBV5-1,13,.,TRBD1
CASNREEDEKLFF,TGTGCCAGCAATAGGGAGGAGGATGAAAAACTGTTTTTT,TRBJ1-4,TRBV2,13,few,.